The 2 T cell receptor beta chains below were found in one sample sequenced in a study of cytomegalovirus exposure and HLA in healthy donors. The PCR had 60 Vbeta and 13 Jbeta primers. Only in-frame clones appear in the TCRdb table, and some are missing; sequencing was by immunoSEQ multiplex PCR. The data contain 200,000 or so clones, about four fifths of them singletons. Input material: PBMCs. These receptors all come from a woman aged 25 to 39 in good health and CMV-seropositive.

V is TRBV5-8 and J is TRBJ1-5; D unresolved. With 3 bases removed from V and 6 bases from J, the gap between germline ends came to 16 bases. In germline, CDR1 is SGHTS, CDR2 YDEGEE. This CDR3 is 15 amino acids long. The chain's CDR3 is CASSWYGDGGQPQHF. CDR3 DNA: TGTGCCAGCAGCTGGTATGGGGATGGAGGTCAGCCCCAGCATTTT.

This rearrangement joins TRBV15 to TRBJ2-7; 9 positions agree with TRBD1. CDR1 and CDR2 (germline): LNHNV, YYDKDF (reference sequence). The CDR3 has 12 amino acids. V shed 7 bases and J 5 bases; nucleotides not matched to a gene: 3. The CDR3 DNA follows: TGTGCCACCACGGACAGGGGCAACGAGCAGTACTTC. This translates into CATTDRGNEQYF.